This T cell receptor beta chain was found in a study of blood T cell repertoires in COVID-19. Study-level background: Donors in the United States, Italy and Spain gave samples during acute or convalescent COVID-19. Nucleic acid was either cDNA or gDNA, and it came from T cells, B-cell-depleted T cells, or PBMCs.

Original handling: Nucleated cell counts were estimated from reference gene primer amplification. Sequencing was performed with immunoSEQ multiplex PCR; in TCRdb, only in-frame clones are kept and a portion is missing. V and J calls and clone size are as listed in that table; D and trimming were resolved from the DNA. This sample has over 60,000 clones, with around 85% found just once. This TCR derives from an elderly woman with active or convalescent COVID-19. What was sequenced was peripheral blood.

In nucleotides, the CDR3 is TGTGCCAGCAGCCCATCCCGGGAAGGGCAGCCCCAGCATTTT. Its protein is CASSPSREGQPQHF. This rearrangement joins TRBV9 to TRBJ1-5; D unresolved. CDR1 is SGDLS and CDR2 is YYNGEE in the germline V gene. The germline V and J ends were trimmed by 4 bases and 7 bases, with 15 bases remaining between them. This CDR3 spans 14 amino acids.